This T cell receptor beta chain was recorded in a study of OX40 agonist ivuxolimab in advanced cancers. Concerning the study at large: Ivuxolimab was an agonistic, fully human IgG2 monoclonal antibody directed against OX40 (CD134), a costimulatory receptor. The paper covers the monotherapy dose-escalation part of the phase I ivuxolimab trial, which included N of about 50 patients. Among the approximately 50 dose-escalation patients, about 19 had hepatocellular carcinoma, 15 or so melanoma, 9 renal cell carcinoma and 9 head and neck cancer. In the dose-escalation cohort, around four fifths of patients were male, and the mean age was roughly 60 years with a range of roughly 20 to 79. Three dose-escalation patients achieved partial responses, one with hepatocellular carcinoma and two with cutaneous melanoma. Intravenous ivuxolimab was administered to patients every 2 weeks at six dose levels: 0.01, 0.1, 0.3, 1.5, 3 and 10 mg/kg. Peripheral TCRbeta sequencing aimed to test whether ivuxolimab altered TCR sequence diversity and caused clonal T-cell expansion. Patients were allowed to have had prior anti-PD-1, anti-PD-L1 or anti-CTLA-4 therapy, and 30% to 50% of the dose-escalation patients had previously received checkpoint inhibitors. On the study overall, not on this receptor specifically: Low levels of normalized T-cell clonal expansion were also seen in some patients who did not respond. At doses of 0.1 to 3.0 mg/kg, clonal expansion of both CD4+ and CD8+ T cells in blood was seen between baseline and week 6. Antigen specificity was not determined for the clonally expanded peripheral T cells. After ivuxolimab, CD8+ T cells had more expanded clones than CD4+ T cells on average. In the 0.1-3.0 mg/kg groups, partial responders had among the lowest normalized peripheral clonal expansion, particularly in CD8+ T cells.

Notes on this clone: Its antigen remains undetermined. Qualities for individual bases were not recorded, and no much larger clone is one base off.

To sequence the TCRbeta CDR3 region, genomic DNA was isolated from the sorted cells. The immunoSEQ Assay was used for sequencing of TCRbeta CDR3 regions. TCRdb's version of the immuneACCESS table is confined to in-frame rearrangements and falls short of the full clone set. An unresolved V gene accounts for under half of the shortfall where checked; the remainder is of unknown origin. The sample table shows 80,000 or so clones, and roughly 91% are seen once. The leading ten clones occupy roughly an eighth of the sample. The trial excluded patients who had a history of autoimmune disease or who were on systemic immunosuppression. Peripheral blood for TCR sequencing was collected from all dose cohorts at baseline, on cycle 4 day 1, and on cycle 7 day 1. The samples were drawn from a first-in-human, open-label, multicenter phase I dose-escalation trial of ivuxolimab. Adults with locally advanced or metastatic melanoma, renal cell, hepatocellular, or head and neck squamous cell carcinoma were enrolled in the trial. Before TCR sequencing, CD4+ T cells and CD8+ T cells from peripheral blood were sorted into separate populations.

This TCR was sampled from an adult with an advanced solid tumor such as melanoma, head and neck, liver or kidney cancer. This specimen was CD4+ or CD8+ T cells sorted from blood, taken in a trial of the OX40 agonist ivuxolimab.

The CDR3 reads CSVNDRGRPYGYTF. The bases read TGCAGCGTAAACGACAGGGGACGGCCCTATGGCTACACCTTC. The V and J genes are TRBV29-1 and TRBJ1-2; 8 nucleotides in the junction match TRBD1. The CDR3 contains 14 residues, cysteine and phenylalanine counted. Kept here is only the CDR3 DNA, which spans 42 bases and is read in frame from base 1. The germline V gene gives CDR1 as SQVTM and CDR2 as ANQGSEA. V trim: 6 bases; J trim: 4 bases; unmatched bases: 10.